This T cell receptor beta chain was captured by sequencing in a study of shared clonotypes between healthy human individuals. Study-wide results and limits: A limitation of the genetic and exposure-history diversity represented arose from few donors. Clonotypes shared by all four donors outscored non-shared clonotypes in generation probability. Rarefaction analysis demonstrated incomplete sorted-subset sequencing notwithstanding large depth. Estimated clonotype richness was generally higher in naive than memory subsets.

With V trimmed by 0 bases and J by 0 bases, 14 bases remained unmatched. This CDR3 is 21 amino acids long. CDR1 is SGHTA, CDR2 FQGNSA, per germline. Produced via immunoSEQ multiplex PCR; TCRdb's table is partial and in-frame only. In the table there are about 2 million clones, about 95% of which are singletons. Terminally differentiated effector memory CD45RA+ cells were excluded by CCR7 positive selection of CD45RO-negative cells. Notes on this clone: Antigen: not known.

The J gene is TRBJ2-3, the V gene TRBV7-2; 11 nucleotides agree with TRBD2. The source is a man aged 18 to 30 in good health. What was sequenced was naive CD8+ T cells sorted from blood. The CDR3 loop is CASSLAGRFGLAGRSTDTQYF. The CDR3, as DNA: TGTGCCAGCAGCTTAGCGGGGAGGTTCGGACTAGCGGGTCGCAGCACAGATACGCAGTATTTT.